The clone carrying this T cell receptor (beta chain) has just a few counts. These data originate in a study of blood T cells in healthy people across ages. Each donor's blood draw was approximately 10 milliliters of peripheral blood. For the second PCR, which ran for about 6 to 11 cycles, a sample-barcoded 5' primer and a J-beta primer mix were used. TCRdb used MiXCR to reprocess the 5' RACE reads, holding one entry per CDR3 protein. The sample contains hundreds of thousands of distinct CDR3 sequences, 48% of which appear only once. Germline lookup yields CDR1 SGHTA and CDR2 FQGTGA. V dropped 6 bases and J dropped 3 bases, with 18 bases sitting between them. The CDR3 totals 16 residues.

Sample: blood. The TCR sequence derives from a man aged 30 to 39 in good health. V gene TRBV7-3 combines with J gene TRBJ2-4; maybe TRBD1 (6 bases). As DNA, the CDR3 is TGTGCCAGCAGTGTCTTTCCGACAGGTGACAAAAACATTCAGTACTTC. It translates to CASSVFPTGDKNIQYF.